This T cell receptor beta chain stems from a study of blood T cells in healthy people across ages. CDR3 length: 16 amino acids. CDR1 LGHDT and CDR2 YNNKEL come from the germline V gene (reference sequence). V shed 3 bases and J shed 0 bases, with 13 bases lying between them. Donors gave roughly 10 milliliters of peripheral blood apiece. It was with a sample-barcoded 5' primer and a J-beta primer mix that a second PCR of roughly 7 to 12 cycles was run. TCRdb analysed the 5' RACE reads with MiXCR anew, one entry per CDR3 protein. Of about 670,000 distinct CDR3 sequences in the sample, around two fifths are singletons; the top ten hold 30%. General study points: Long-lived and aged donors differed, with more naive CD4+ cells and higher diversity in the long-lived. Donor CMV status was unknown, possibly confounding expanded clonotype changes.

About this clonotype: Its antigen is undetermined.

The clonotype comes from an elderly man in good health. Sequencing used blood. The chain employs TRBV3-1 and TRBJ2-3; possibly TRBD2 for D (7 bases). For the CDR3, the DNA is TGTGCCAGCAGCCAGTGGCGGGGGCCGAGCACAGATACGCAGTATTTT. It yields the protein CASSQWRGPSTDTQYF.